The clone carrying this T cell receptor beta chain was seen just once. Libraries were prepared by immunoSEQ multiplex PCR; TCRdb keeps only in-frame clonotypes and omits some of them. The sample yields approximately 120,000 clones, 80% to 90% seen once. This CDR3 region has 16 residues. The ends lost 3 bases at V and 2 bases at J; junction bases unmatched: 7. CDR1 SEHNR and CDR2 FQNEAQ come from the germline V gene (reference sequence). The sample is drawn from a study of blood T cell repertoires in COVID-19. In the study overall: Sample material is recorded as cDNA or gDNA derived from T cells, B-cell-depleted T cells, or PBMCs.

The chain carries TRBV7-9 and TRBJ2-5; 9 bases match TRBD2. The source material was peripheral blood. The TCR was taken from a human donor in a cohort sampled during active COVID-19. The DNA for the CDR3 is TGTGCCAGCAGCTTGGGGAGCGGGGGGACTCAAGAGACCCAGTACTTC. It encodes CASSLGSGGTQETQYF.